This T cell receptor beta chain stems from a study of blood T cell repertoires in COVID-19. The wider study: The analysed material was cDNA or gDNA that came from T cells, B-cell-depleted T cells, or PBMCs.

Clones were read by immunoSEQ multiplex PCR, and TCRdb kept only the in-frame ones, dropping some. The data contain about 30,000 clones, about 88% of them singletons. Germline loops: CDR1 SGHVS, CDR2 FNYEAQ. Trimming removed 1 base from V and 2 bases from J; junction bases left unmatched: 5. The length of the CDR3 is 15 residues. The sequenced sample was peripheral blood. The rearrangement links TRBV7-6 to TRBJ2-7; TRBD1 agrees at 7 bases. The origin of this receptor is a human donor in a cohort sampled during active COVID-19. CDR3 sequence: CASSLGGQNPYEQYF. The CDR3, as DNA: TGTGCCAGCAGCTTAGGGGGACAGAACCCCTACGAGCAGTACTTC.